These 10 T cell receptor beta chains originate from one sample sequenced in a study of cytomegalovirus exposure and HLA in healthy donors. Primers: 60 Vbeta forward and 13 Jbeta reverse. The data were produced by immunoSEQ multiplex PCR, yet TCRdb's version contains in-frame clones alone and is incomplete. The sample consists of around 250,000 clones, around 90% of them appearing once. The sequenced material came from PBMCs. The source is a girl aged 2 to 10 in good health and CMV-seronegative.

The V gene is TRBV19, the J gene TRBJ1-4; 8 bases are a match to TRBD1. The CDR3 totals 12 residues. The germline V gene has CDR1 LNHDA and CDR2 SQIVND (reference sequence). The J segment lost 8 bases and the V segment lost 6 bases, leaving 2 bases of the junction unmatched. The CDR3 region has the DNA TGTGCCAGTAGGACAGGGGAGGAAAAACTGTTTTTT. Its translation is CASRTGEEKLFF. Looking up the rest from reference TRBV19 and TRBJ1-4 gives the full variable domain: DGGITQSPKYLFRKEGQNVTLSCEQNLNHDAMYWYRQDPGQGLRLIYYSQIVNDFQKGDIAEGYSVSREKKESFPLTVTSAQKNPTAFYLCASRTGEEKLFFGSGTQLSVL.

The rearrangement uses TRBV27 and TRBJ1-5, with 9 bases aligning to TRBD1. V was pared by 0 bases and J by 7 bases, with 7 bases of the junction left unmatched. The CDR3 contains 16 residues. The V gene's germline CDR1 is MNHEY and CDR2 SMNVEV (reference sequence). This CDR3 is CASSLSLGQGGQPQHF. As DNA, the CDR3 is TGTGCCAGCAGTTTATCGTTGGGACAGGGAGGGCAGCCCCAGCATTTT.

This clone was seen a handful of times. The J gene is TRBJ1-4, the V gene TRBV15, with unresolved D. Looked up from germline, CDR1 is LNHNV and CDR2 is YYDKDF (reference sequence). The CDR3 covers 11 residues. Trimming cost V 3 bases and J 7 bases, with 3 bases left between them. CDR3 nucleotides: TGTGCCACCAGCAGTCTTGAAAAACTGTTTTTT. Translating it yields CATSSLEKLFF.

The rearrangement links TRBV7-4 to TRBJ1-1; D is unclear. The V gene lost 4 bases and the J gene lost 0 bases, with 30 bases spanning the gap. This CDR3 has 21 residues. Germline values: CDR1 SGHVT, CDR2 SQSDAQ. DNA for the CDR3: TGTGCCAGCAGCTCTATAAACATCGGACTCTTCGAGGAGGGCCTGAACACTGAAGCTTTCTTT. Protein sequence: CASSSINIGLFEEGLNTEAFF.

The chain recombines TRBV7-2 with TRBJ2-3, with a weak D call TRBD2 (5 bases). V lost 2 bases and J lost 5, with 8 bases in between. The CDR3 sequence is 13 residues long. Per the germline V gene, CDR1 is SGHTA and CDR2 is FQGNSA. The CDR3 DNA reads as TGTGCCAGCAGCTTAATCCGGGAAGATACGCAGTATTTT. As protein: CASSLIREDTQYF.

The V and J genes are TRBV9 and TRBJ2-7; 10 bases align to TRBD2. The ends lost 3 bases at V and 2 bases at J; junction bases unmatched: 5. The germline V gene encodes CDR1 SGDLS and CDR2 YYNGEE. The CDR3 extends over 15 amino acids. The CDR3 DNA reads as TGTGCCAGCAGCGCTGGACTAGCGGATACCTACGAGCAGTACTTC. It is translated as CASSAGLADTYEQYF.

The chain employs TRBV5-1 and TRBJ1-2, with TRBD1 matching over 7 bases. The CDR3 is made up of 12 amino acids. The V gene end was trimmed by 4 bases and the J gene end by 6 bases; junction bases not matched to a gene: 3. Germline V CDR1 and CDR2: SGHRS, YFSETQ. The CDR3 DNA reads as TGCGCCAGCAGCACCGGACAGGATGGCTACACCTTC. Its protein product is CASSTGQDGYTF.

The chain has TRBV7-2 and TRBJ2-3; TRBD1 is a possible D gene (5 bases). CDR1 and CDR2 (germline): SGHTA, FQGNSA. CDR3 length: 15 residues. The V and J ends lost 7 bases and 2 bases respectively, with 16 bases between them. CDR3 nucleotide sequence: TGTGCCAGCATAAGTTTTGGGGCACACACAGATACGCAGTATTTT. Translating gives CASISFGAHTDTQYF.

J is TRBJ1-5 and V is TRBV28; 8 nucleotides align to TRBD1. Trimming removed 3 bases from V and 3 bases from J; junction bases left unmatched: 10. The CDR3 runs to 17 residues. The germline CDR1 and CDR2 sequences are MDHEN and SYDVKM. The CDR3 bases are TGTGCCAGCAGTTTTGCGAGGGACAGGAGTATCAATCAGCCCCAGCATTTT. Amino acid sequence: CASSFARDRSINQPQHF.

The rearrangement links TRBV15 to TRBJ2-7, with D tentatively TRBD1 (6 bases). The CDR3 is made up of 14 amino acids. Germline CDR1 reads LNHNV; CDR2 reads YYDKDF (reference sequence). Trimming shortened V by 2 bases and J by 6 bases, and 14 bases separated the two germline ends. This CDR3 reads CATSRKSGVVEQYF. The CDR3 DNA follows: TGTGCCACCAGCAGAAAATCAGGGGTAGTCGAGCAGTACTTC.